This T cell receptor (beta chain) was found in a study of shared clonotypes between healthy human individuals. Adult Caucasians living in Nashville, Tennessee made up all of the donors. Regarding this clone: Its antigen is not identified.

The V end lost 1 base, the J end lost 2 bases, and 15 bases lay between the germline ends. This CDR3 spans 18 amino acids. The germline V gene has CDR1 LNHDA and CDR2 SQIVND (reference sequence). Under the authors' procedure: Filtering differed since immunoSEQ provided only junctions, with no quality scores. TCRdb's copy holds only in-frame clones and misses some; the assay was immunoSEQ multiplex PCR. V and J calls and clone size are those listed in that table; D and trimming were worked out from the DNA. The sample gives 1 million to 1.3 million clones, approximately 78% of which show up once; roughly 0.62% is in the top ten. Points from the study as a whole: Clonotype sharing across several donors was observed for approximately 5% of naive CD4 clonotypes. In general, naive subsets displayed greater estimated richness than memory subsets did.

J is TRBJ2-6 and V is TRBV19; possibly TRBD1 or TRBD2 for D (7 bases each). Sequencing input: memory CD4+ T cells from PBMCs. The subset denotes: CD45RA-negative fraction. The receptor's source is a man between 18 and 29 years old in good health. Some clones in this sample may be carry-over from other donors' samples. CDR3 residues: CASSIAGGLLAGANVLTF. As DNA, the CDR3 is TGTGCCAGTAGTATAGCAGGGGGACTACTCGCTGGGGCCAACGTCCTGACTTTC.